The 2 T cell receptor beta chains below were found in one sample sequenced in a study of blood T cells in healthy people across ages. A second PCR, run for roughly 7 to 12 cycles, used a sample-barcoded 5' primer plus a J-beta primer mix. TCRdb called the 5' RACE reads again in MiXCR, with one record for every CDR3 protein. Among 1.5 million to 1.9 million distinct CDR3 sequences, less than 45% were seen once, and the ten largest hold more than 4%. Sample: blood. These receptor sequences come from a woman under 30 in good health.

The rearrangement links TRBV28 to TRBJ2-3; 14 nucleotides align to TRBD2. Germline lookup yields CDR1 MDHEN and CDR2 SYDVKM. The CDR3 runs 15 residues. V lost 5 bases and J lost 7; bases outside the gene matches: 5. CDR3 DNA sequence: TGTGCCAGCAGTCGACTAGCGGGAGGGGTCTATACGCAGTATTTT. Residues: CASSRLAGGVYTQYF.

As concerns this clonotype: One end of the junction fails to match germline, which may point to a read error. The chain recombines TRBV4-3 with TRBJ1-2; 7 nucleotides align to TRBD1. Germline-derived CDR1 and CDR2 are LGHNA and YSLEER. This CDR3 contains 13 residues. CDR3 DNA: TGCGCCAGCAGCAGGGGGCCGGACTATGGATACACCTTC. It encodes CASSRGPDYGYTF.